A single sample gave rise to the 22 T cell receptor beta chains below, sequenced in a study of shared T cell receptors in the human thymus. Clones were sequenced by immunoSEQ multiplex PCR, and TCRdb holds only the in-frame ones, with some missing. Found here are hundreds of thousands of clones, approximately 89% of them singletons; the top ten hold approximately 0.0097%. This sample was shared with a second study, whose subject was human thymus T cells.

The specimen sequenced was thymocytes. These TCRs come from a boy younger than two with a congenital heart defect.

The rearrangement links TRBV6-1 to TRBJ2-7, with a tentative D call TRBD2 (6 bases). Trimming left V 6 bases short and J 1 base short, with 7 bases between. Germline V lookup: CDR1 MNHNS, CDR2 SASEGT. The CDR3 sequence is 12 residues long. The CDR3: CASREGSYEQYF. CDR3 nucleotide sequence: TGTGCCAGCAGGGAGGGGTCCTACGAGCAGTACTTC.

This chain joins TRBV21-1 and TRBJ2-7; TRBD1 was called by the table and not checked on the DNA. TRBV21-1 is shown as a pseudogene. The CDR3 extends over 15 amino acids. The CDR3 protein is CASSSGQSLSYEQYF. CDR3 in DNA: TGTGCCAGCAGCAGCGGACAATCTCTCTCCTACGAGCAGTACTTC.

A single count supports this clone. The chain is built from TRBV4-1 and TRBJ2-2; no clear D. Trimming shortened V by 0 bases and J by 3 bases, and 23 bases separated the two germline ends. Germline V gene lookup returns CDR1 MGHRA and CDR2 YSYEKL. This CDR3 is 20 amino acids long. The DNA of the CDR3 is TGCGCCAGCAGCCAAGATCTACAGCCCCCCAAGCTTACGGACACCGGGGAGCTGTTTTTT. Translation: CASSQDLQPPKLTDTGELFF.

This clone turned up a few times. The V call is TRBV28, the J call TRBJ1-3; TRBD1 aligns across 8 bases. The J segment lost 2 bases and the V segment lost 5 bases, leaving 11 bases of the junction unmatched. The length of the CDR3 is 17 residues. The germline V gene encodes CDR1 MDHEN and CDR2 SYDVKM. As DNA, the CDR3 is TGTGCCAGCAGTCTAGGTGAGCAGGGGGCCGCTGGAAACACCATATATTTT. Amino acid sequence: CASSLGEQGAAGNTIYF.

This chain joins TRBV18 and TRBJ2-2, with a weak D call TRBD2 (6 bases). CDR1 and CDR2 from the germline V gene are KGHSH and LQKENI. V lost 3 bases to trimming and J lost 4 bases, with 15 bases between them. There are 16 residues in the CDR3. Here the CDR3 DNA reads TGTGCCAGCTCACCGAATCGGCAAGCGGGCACCGGGGAGCTGTTTTTT. Translating gives CASSPNRQAGTGELFF.

This chain joins TRBV6-5 and TRBJ1-5; D unresolved. In germline, CDR1 is MNHEY, CDR2 SVGAGI. V was pared by 5 bases and J by 4 bases, with 12 bases between. The CDR3 covers 14 residues. The CDR3, as DNA: TGTGCCAGCAGTACCCATCCGGTTAATCAGCCCCAGCATTTT. This codes for CASSTHPVNQPQHF.

The chain employs TRBV5-4 and TRBJ2-1, with 8 nucleotides matching TRBD2. V lost 4 bases, J lost 9 bases, and 9 bases stayed unmatched. CDR3 length: 14 residues. Germline CDR1 reads SGHNT; CDR2 reads YYREEE (reference sequence). CDR3 coding DNA: TGTGCCAGCAGCGTCACGGGAGGGACGGGTGAGCAGTTCTTC. Its translation is CASSVTGGTGEQFF. The entire variable domain, with the rest obtained from reference TRBV5-4 and TRBJ2-1, is as follows: ETGVTQSPTHLIKTRGQQVTLRCSSQSGHNTVSWYQQALGQGPQFIFQYYREEENGRGNFPPRFSGLQFPNYSSELNVNALELDDSALYLCASSVTGGTGEQFFGPGTRLTVL.

This sequence joins TRBV19 and TRBJ1-5; D remains ambiguous. The CDR3 length is 16 residues. V lost 8 bases and J lost 3, with 20 bases in between. In germline, CDR1 is LNHDA, CDR2 SQIVND (reference sequence). The CDR3 sequence is CASAMEGREVNQPQHF. The CDR3 DNA sequence: TGTGCCAGTGCCATGGAAGGGAGGGAGGTCAATCAGCCCCAGCATTTT.

The chain recombines TRBV6-1 with TRBJ1-2; D ambiguous. This CDR3 region has 11 residues. The germline V gene encodes CDR1 MNHNS and CDR2 SASEGT. V lost 4 bases and J lost 8, with 8 bases in between. CDR3 in amino acids: CASSVPLGYTF. The CDR3 bases are TGTGCCAGCAGTGTGCCCCTAGGCTACACCTTC.

V usage is TRBV5-6 and J usage is TRBJ1-1, with D possibly being TRBD1 (5 bases). V was pared by 0 bases and J by 10 bases, with 16 bases between. This CDR3 comprises 14 residues. CDR1 and CDR2 from the germline V gene are SGHDT and YYEEEE. CDR3 amino acids: CASSLGGLLVLAFF. In nucleotides, the CDR3 is TGTGCCAGCAGCTTGGGGGGACTGTTGGTTTTAGCTTTCTTT. The variable domain in full, with the rest retrieved from reference TRBV5-6 and TRBJ1-1, is DAGVTQSPTHLIKTRGQQVTLRCSPKSGHDTVSWYQQALGQGPQFIFQYYEEEERQRGNFPDRFSGHQFPNYSSELNVNALLLGDSALYLCASSLGGLLVLAFFGQGTRLTVV.

J is TRBJ2-7 and V is TRBV18, with D maybe TRBD2 (6 bases). The germline gives CDR1 KGHSH, CDR2 LQKENI. CDR3 length: 14 residues. Trimming pared 3 bases from V and 5 bases from J, leaving 14 bases between. The CDR3 DNA reads as TGTGCCAGCTCACCCGGTGGGCAGCGGGACGAGCAGTACTTC. Residues: CASSPGGQRDEQYF.

This sequence joins TRBV29-1 and TRBJ2-1; 8 bases are shared with TRBD2. The V and J ends lost 4 bases and 10 bases, in that order; junction bases with no gene match: 15. Germline V gives CDR1 SQVTM, CDR2 ANQGSEA. CDR3 length equals 15 residues. CDR3 sequence: CSVVGGLDALGEQFF. The DNA for the CDR3 is TGCAGCGTTGTAGGGGGACTAGACGCCCTCGGGGAGCAGTTCTTC.

This sequence joins TRBV19 and TRBJ1-5; possible D gene TRBD1, 6 bases. This CDR3 is built from 12 residues. Trimming removed 11 bases from V and 0 bases from J, with 8 bases in between. Germline CDR1 reads LNHDA; CDR2 reads SQIVND (reference sequence). This chain's CDR3 is CAGGYSNQPQHF. Here the CDR3 DNA reads TGTGCCGGGGGCTATAGCAATCAGCCCCAGCATTTT.

V and J are TRBV28 and TRBJ2-7; 10 bases align to TRBD2. Per the germline V gene, CDR1 is MDHEN and CDR2 is SYDVKM. The V and J ends lost 5 bases and 3 bases, in that order; junction bases with no gene match: 13. The CDR3 loop spans 17 amino acids. The CDR3 coding sequence is TGTGCCAGCAGTGAGGGACTAGCGCGGGCAAAAGTCTACGAGCAGTACTTC. Translating gives CASSEGLARAKVYEQYF. Drawing the rest from reference TRBV28 and TRBJ2-7, the complete variable domain is DVKVTQSSRYLVKRTGEKVFLECVQDMDHENMFWYRQDPGLGLRLIYFSYDVKMKEKGDIPEGYSVSREKKERFSLILESASTNQTSMYLCASSEGLARAKVYEQYFGPGTRLTVT.

This chain links TRBV7-3 with TRBJ1-1; possible D gene TRBD1, 5 bases. This CDR3 spans 14 amino acids. With 5 bases removed from V and 6 bases from J, the gap between germline ends came to 16 bases. The V gene's germline CDR1 is SGHTA and CDR2 FQGTGA. The CDR3 region is CASSLYGGEPEAFF. The CDR3 DNA sequence: TGTGCCAGCAGCCTGTACGGGGGAGAACCTGAAGCTTTCTTT.

The rearrangement links TRBV11-2 to TRBJ2-3; 8 bases are shared with TRBD1. The germline V gene encodes CDR1 SGHAT and CDR2 FQNNGV. The trim removed 4 bases at V and 2 bases at J, leaving 8 bases unmatched. The CDR3 consists of 16 residues. CDR3 nucleotides: TGTGCCAGCAGCTCAGTTGAGGGACAGGACACAGATACGCAGTATTTT. It encodes CASSSVEGQDTDTQYF. The full variable domain, rest sourced from reference TRBV11-2 and TRBJ2-3, is EAGVAQSPRYKIIEKRQSVAFWCNPISGHATLYWYQQILGQGPKLLIQFQNNGVVDDSQLPKDRFSAERLKGVDSTLKIQPAKLEDSAVYLCASSSVEGQDTDTQYFGPGTRLTVL.

This clone has only one observation. This sequence joins TRBV30 and TRBJ1-4; TRBD1 matches at 10 bases. J lost 7 bases, V lost 4 bases, and 6 bases had no gene match. Germline V gene lookup returns CDR1 GTSNPN and CDR2 SVGIG (reference sequence). This CDR3 is 14 amino acids long. Here the CDR3 reads CAWTYRDRGEKLFF. CDR3 nucleotide sequence: TGTGCCTGGACATACCGGGACAGGGGTGAAAAACTGTTTTTT.

The rearrangement links TRBV30 to TRBJ1-2, with TRBD1 matching over 9 bases. The germline V gene encodes CDR1 GTSNPN and CDR2 SVGIG (reference sequence). The CDR3 extends over 15 amino acids. Germline trimming cut 2 bases from V and 8 bases from J; bases unmatched to any gene: 12. As DNA, the CDR3 is TGTGCCTGGAGTCCCTTCCTAGGGACAGGGAGAGGCTACACCTTC. Translated, it gives CAWSPFLGTGRGYTF.

The rearrangement joins TRBV14 to TRBJ2-7, with D possibly being TRBD2 (6 bases). CDR3 length equals 16 residues. V dropped 2 bases and J dropped 3 bases, with 17 bases sitting between them. The germline gives CDR1 SGHDN, CDR2 FVKESK. The CDR3 DNA reads TGTGCCAGCAGCCAAAGCCACGGGAGCATTCACTACGAGCAGTACTTC. Translating gives CASSQSHGSIHYEQYF.

The CDR3 sequence is CASTHSGRAIGELFF. The DNA of the CDR3 is TGTGCCAGTACCCATAGCGGGAGGGCCATCGGGGAGCTGTTTTTT. The chain joins TRBV19 to TRBJ2-2, with TRBD2 identical over 11 bases. Germline CDR1 and CDR2: LNHDA and SQIVND (reference sequence). The CDR3 totals 15 residues. After removal of 7 bases from V and 7 bases from J, the junction contained 8 bases not matched to a gene.

This chain connects TRBV19 to TRBJ1-5, with D maybe TRBD1 (6 bases). Per germline, CDR1 LNHDA and CDR2 SQIVND (reference sequence). The CDR3 runs to 15 residues. The V gene lost 4 bases and the J gene lost 3 bases, with 13 bases spanning the gap. The DNA for the CDR3 is TGTGCCAGTAGTAAAACAGGGACCTACAATCAGCCCCAGCATTTT. It encodes CASSKTGTYNQPQHF.

The rearrangement uses TRBV5-1 and TRBJ2-3, with 11 bases fitting TRBD2. The CDR3 extends over 16 amino acids. V trimming: 2 bases; J trimming: 4 bases; junction bases outside the gene matches: 6. Germline values: CDR1 SGHRS, CDR2 YFSETQ. This CDR3 is CASSFRPSGRSDTQYF. The CDR3 DNA is TGCGCCAGCAGCTTTAGGCCTAGCGGGAGGTCAGATACGCAGTATTTT.